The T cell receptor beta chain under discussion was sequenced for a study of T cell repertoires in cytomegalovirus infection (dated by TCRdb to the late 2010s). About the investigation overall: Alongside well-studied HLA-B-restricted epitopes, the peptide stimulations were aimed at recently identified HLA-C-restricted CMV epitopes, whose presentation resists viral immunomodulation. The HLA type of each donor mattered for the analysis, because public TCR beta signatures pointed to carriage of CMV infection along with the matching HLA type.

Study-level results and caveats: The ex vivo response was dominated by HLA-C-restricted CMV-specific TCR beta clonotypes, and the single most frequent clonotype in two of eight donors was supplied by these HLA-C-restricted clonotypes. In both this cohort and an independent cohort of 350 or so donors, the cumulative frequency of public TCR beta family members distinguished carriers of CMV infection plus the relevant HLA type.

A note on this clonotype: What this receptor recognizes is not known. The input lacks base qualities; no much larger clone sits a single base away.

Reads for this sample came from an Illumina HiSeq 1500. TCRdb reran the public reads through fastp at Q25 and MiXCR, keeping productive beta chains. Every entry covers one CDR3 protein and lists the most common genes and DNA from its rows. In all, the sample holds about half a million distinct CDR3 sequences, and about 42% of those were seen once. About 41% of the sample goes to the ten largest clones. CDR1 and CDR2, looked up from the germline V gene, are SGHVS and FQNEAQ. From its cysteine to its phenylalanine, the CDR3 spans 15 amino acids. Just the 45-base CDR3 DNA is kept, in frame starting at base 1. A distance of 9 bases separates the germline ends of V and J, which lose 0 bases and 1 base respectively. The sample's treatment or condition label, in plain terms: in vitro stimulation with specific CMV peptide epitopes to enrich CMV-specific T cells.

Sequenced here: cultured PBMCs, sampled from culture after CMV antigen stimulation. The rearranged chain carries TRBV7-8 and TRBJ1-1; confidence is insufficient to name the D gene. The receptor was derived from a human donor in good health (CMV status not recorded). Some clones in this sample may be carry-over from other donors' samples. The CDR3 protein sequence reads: CASSLARAKNTEAFF. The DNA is TGTGCCAGCAGCTTAGCAAGGGCGAAGAACACTGAAGCTTTCTTT.